The clone carrying this T cell receptor beta chain appeared many times. Its specificity is not known. One entry per CDR3 protein results from TCRdb running MiXCR on the RT-PCR reads. In the table there are 500,000 to 600,000 distinct CDR3 sequences, approximately 16% of which are singletons. The data derive from a study of response to subunit inactivated influenza vaccine. The CDR3 sequence is 15 residues long. CDR1 is SGHVS and CDR2 is FNYEAQ in the germline V gene. The V and J ends lost 3 bases and 0 bases respectively, with 10 bases between them. General study findings and limits: With each seasonal influenza vaccination, the authors suggested, few new T cells are recruited.

The TCR was taken from a man aged 50 to 75 who received an inactivated influenza vaccine. Specimen: CD4+ T cells sorted from PBMCs, collected around 25 months after vaccination. The chain is built from TRBV7-6 and TRBJ2-3; unclear D gene. Here the CDR3 DNA reads TGTGCCAGCAGCTTCCAACCAGCTAGCACAGATACGCAGTATTTT. As protein: CASSFQPASTDTQYF. Full variable domain (missing parts from reference TRBV7-6 and TRBJ2-3): GAGVSQSPRYKVTKRGQDVALRCDPISGHVSLYWYRQALGQGPEFLTYFNYEAQQDKSGLPNDRFSAERPEGSISTLTIQRTEQRDSAMYRCASSFQPASTDTQYFGPGTRLTVL.